This TCR beta chain was retrieved from a study of blood T cell repertoires in COVID-19. In the study overall: Samples taken during acute and convalescent COVID-19 were collected in the United States, Italy and Spain. From T cells, B-cell-depleted T cells, or PBMCs came the material, which was cDNA or gDNA.

In the source study's methods: Counts of nucleated cells, estimated from reference gene primer amplification, were obtained. Repertoires were generated with immunoSEQ multiplex PCR, while TCRdb's copy carries only in-frame clones and drops some. The DNA was the basis for D and trimming; V, J and clone size are from that table. Altogether 130,000 to 150,000 clones are present, around nine tenths being singletons, with the ten largest covering under 3%. The source is a human donor in a cohort sampled during active COVID-19. Sequencing input: peripheral blood.

The CDR3 loop reads CAWSHTVGGTEAFF. For the CDR3, the DNA is TGTGCCTGGAGCCATACCGTCGGGGGCACTGAAGCTTTCTTT. The chain recombines TRBV30 with TRBJ1-1; tentative D call: TRBD1 (5 bases). This CDR3 is built from 14 residues. Germline-derived CDR1 and CDR2 are GTSNPN and SVGIG (reference sequence). Trimming removed 3 bases at V and 4 bases at J, with 15 bases between.